The rows below give T cell receptor beta chains drawn from one sample of a study of cytomegalovirus exposure and HLA in healthy donors. Generated by immunoSEQ multiplex PCR, the TCRdb table keeps only in-frame clones and is missing some. This sample has under 200,000 clones; approximately 85% occur once, and the top ten carry about 9.3%. The material sequenced was PBMCs. These receptors were collected from a man aged 18 to 29 in good health and CMV-seropositive. CDR3s include the opening cysteine and the closing phenylalanine or tryptophan. D genes are given only for firm matches. Where a row states a size, it is once, few, many or the class of an expanded clone; other rows omit it.

TRBJ2-7	NA	NA	TRBV23-1	19	CASSQFFRVLPWNGYEQYF	TGCGCCAGCAGTCAATTCTTCCGGGTCCTTCCTTGGAATGGCTACGAGCAGTACTTC
TRBJ2-2	TRBD2	NA	TRBV2	15	CASTSGGTFAGELFF	TGTGCCAGCACCTCCGGGGGGACGTTCGCCGGGGAGCTGTTTTTT
TRBJ1-5	TRBD1	NA	TRBV7-9	16	CASSISTGNVNQPQHF	TGTGCCAGCAGCATCTCGACAGGGAACGTCAATCAGCCCCAGCATTTT
TRBJ2-7	NA	NA	TRBV5-4	15	CASSSAGANRYEQYF	TGTGCCAGCAGTTCTGCGGGGGCTAACCGCTACGAGCAGTACTTC
TRBJ2-5	NA	once	TRBV21-1	19	CASSKPPYSGRKYQETQYF	TGTGCCAGCAGCAAACCCCCCTATAGCGGGAGGAAGTACCAAGAGACCCAGTACTTC
TRBJ2-7	NA	once	TRBV4-3	15	CASSQVVGPTYEQYF	TGCGCCAGCAGCCAAGTTGTGGGGCCTACCTACGAGCAGTACTTC
TRBJ2-5	TRBD2	NA	TRBV7-7	17	CASTPHPGLAGVETQYF	TGTGCTAGCACTCCTCATCCGGGACTAGCGGGGGTCGAGACCCAGTACTTC
TRBJ2-2	TRBD1	once	TRBV14	15	CASSPWDRGTGELFF	TGTGCCAGCAGCCCTTGGGACAGGGGCACCGGGGAGCTGTTTTTT
TRBJ2-5	NA	once	TRBV5-1	15	CASSLELQGQETQYF	TGCGCCAGCAGCTTGGAGCTCCAGGGCCAAGAGACCCAGTACTTC
TRBJ2-1	NA	NA	TRBV10-1	13	CASSPSSYNEQFF	TGCGCCAGCAGTCCTAGCTCCTACAATGAGCAGTTCTTC
TRBJ2-2	NA	NA	TRBV29-1	11	CSAREAGELFF	TGCAGCGCCAGGGAGGCCGGGGAGCTGTTTTTT
TRBJ1-5	NA	once	TRBV6-1	15	CASSQSSGVVQPQHF	TGTGCCAGCAGTCAATCCTCAGGGGTCGTCCAGCCCCAGCATTTT
TRBJ2-1	TRBD2	NA	TRBV7-2	18	CASSEASGGARSYNEQFF	TGTGCCAGCAGCGAGGCTAGCGGGGGGGCCAGATCCTACAATGAGCAGTTCTTC
TRBJ1-3	TRBD1	NA	TRBV11-2	16	CASSNRQGLSGNTIYF	TGTGCCAGCAGCAATAGACAGGGACTCTCTGGAAACACCATATATTTT
TRBJ1-5	NA	NA	TRBV27	15	CASSLWGLPDQPQHF	TGTGCCAGCAGTTTATGGGGGCTTCCAGACCAGCCCCAGCATTTT
TRBJ2-1	NA	NA	TRBV5-1	15	CASSLGTPGDNEQFF	TGCGCCAGCAGCTTAGGCACTCCAGGTGACAATGAGCAGTTCTTC
TRBJ2-7	TRBD2	NA	TRBV7-9	14	CASSSSGGAYEQYF	TGTGCCAGCAGCTCTAGCGGGGGTGCCTACGAGCAGTACTTC
TRBJ2-2	TRBD2	NA	TRBV7-6	14	CASSLWGGTGELFF	TGTGCCAGCAGCTTATGGGGGGGGACCGGGGAGCTGTTTTTT
TRBJ1-1	NA	NA	TRBV5-6	12	CASSLRGTEAFF	TGTGCCAGCAGCTTGAGGGGGACTGAAGCTTTCTTT
TRBJ2-7	TRBD1	NA	TRBV29-1	13	CSVGRTGTYEQYF	TGCAGCGTTGGAAGGACAGGGACGTACGAGCAGTACTTC
TRBJ2-1	TRBD1	NA	TRBV5-1	16	CASSLGARQGYNEQFF	TGCGCCAGCAGCTTGGGTGCCCGACAGGGATACAATGAGCAGTTCTTC
TRBJ1-1	TRBD1	NA	TRBV4-3	16	CASSPGQGARNTEAFF	TGCGCCAGCAGCCCGGGACAGGGTGCGAGAAACACTGAAGCTTTCTTT
TRBJ2-5	NA	NA	TRBV4-3	14	CASSQGGIGGTQYF	TGCGCCAGCAGCCAAGGCGGAATCGGGGGGACCCAGTACTTC
TRBJ2-3	NA	NA	TRBV5-1	14	CASSSALEGDTQYF	TGCGCCAGCAGCTCGGCTTTAGAGGGAGATACGCAGTATTTT
TRBJ2-1	NA	few	TRBV29-1	16	CSVGLGLRPSYNEQFF	TGCAGCGTTGGGCTAGGACTGAGACCCTCCTACAATGAGCAGTTCTTC
TRBJ2-5	TRBD2	NA	TRBV7-7	16	CASSFPGLAGQETQYF	TGTGCTAGCAGCTTCCCGGGACTAGCGGGGCAAGAGACCCAGTACTTC
TRBJ2-3	TRBD2	NA	TRBV6-1	15	CASSVGGGNTDTQYF	TGTGCCAGCAGTGTCGGCGGGGGGAACACAGATACGCAGTATTTT
TRBJ1-2	NA	NA	TRBV19	12	CASRTGNYGYTF	TGTGCCAGTAGGACGGGTAACTATGGCTACACCTTC
TRBJ2-7	TRBD1	NA	TRBV5-6	17	CASSLGFISQGAYEQYF	TGTGCCAGCAGCTTGGGGTTTATAAGTCAGGGGGCCTACGAGCAGTACTTC
TRBJ2-5	TRBD2	once	TRBV2	13	CASSWTSGVTQYF	TGTGCCAGCAGCTGGACTAGCGGGGTGACCCAGTACTTC
TRBJ2-7	NA	NA	TRBV15	15	CATSRSVDSSYEQYF	TGTGCCACCTCTCGATCGGTAGATAGCTCCTACGAGCAGTACTTC
TRBJ1-5	NA	NA	TRBV18	14	CASSPSDINQPQHF	TGTGCCAGCTCACCCTCGGACATCAATCAGCCCCAGCATTTT
TRBJ1-5	NA	NA	TRBV7-9	12	CASSLLNQPQHF	TGTGCCAGCAGCTTGTTAAATCAGCCCCAGCATTTT
TRBJ1-6	NA	NA	TRBV6-5	14	CASSYEKRDSPLHF	TGTGCCAGCAGTTACGAGAAACGGGATTCACCCCTCCACTTT
TRBJ1-4	TRBD1	NA	TRBV4-1	15	CASSRDRGRGEKLFF	TGCGCCAGCAGCCGAGACAGGGGGCGAGGTGAAAAACTGTTTTTT
TRBJ1-1	NA	NA	TRBV4-1	15	CASSRPNVGPTEAFF	TGCGCCAGCAGCCGCCCCAATGTGGGGCCAACTGAAGCTTTCTTT
TRBJ2-5	TRBD2	NA	TRBV9	13	CASSLAGDLTQYF	TGTGCCTCCTCACTAGCGGGGGACTTGACCCAGTACTTC
TRBJ2-7	NA	NA	TRBV30	12	CAWSVQGSEQYF	TGTGCCTGGAGTGTTCAGGGGAGCGAGCAGTACTTC
TRBJ2-1	TRBD2	few	TRBV6-6	16	CASSFTPGLEGNEQFF	TGTGCCAGCAGTTTCACCCCTGGACTAGAGGGGAATGAGCAGTTCTTC
TRBJ2-7	TRBD1	once	TRBV10-3	14	CAISERGQSYEQYF	TGTGCCATCAGTGAGAGGGGGCAGTCCTACGAGCAGTACTTC
TRBJ2-7	TRBD1	NA	TRBV4-1	16	CASSHPTGGGSYEQYF	TGCGCCAGCAGCCATCCAACAGGGGGAGGATCCTACGAGCAGTACTTC
TRBJ2-7	NA	NA	TRBV10-3	14	CAISWGLWAYEQYF	TGTGCCATCAGTTGGGGACTCTGGGCCTACGAGCAGTACTTC
TRBJ1-5	NA	NA	TRBV15	15	CATSHIGFSNQPQHF	TGTGCCACCAGCCACATCGGGTTTAGCAATCAGCCCCAGCATTTT
TRBJ1-1	TRBD1	NA	TRBV19	18	CASSPPGGLGGLNTEAFF	TGTGCCAGTAGTCCCCCCGGAGGGTTAGGGGGCTTGAACACTGAAGCTTTCTTT
TRBJ1-6	NA	NA	TRBV7-8	16	CASSLGRGGLNSPLHF	TGTGCCAGCAGCTTAGGCAGGGGCGGTTTGAATTCACCCCTCCACTTT
TRBJ2-7	NA	NA	TRBV29-1	14	CSVDPGGQSYEQYF	TGCAGCGTTGATCCGGGGGGCCAATCCTACGAGCAGTACTTC
TRBJ1-2	NA	NA	TRBV5-1	13	CASSIEQGSGYTF	TGCGCCAGCAGCATTGAGCAGGGGAGCGGCTACACCTTC
TRBJ2-5	TRBD2	NA	TRBV5-1	15	CASSLAGGRGETQYF	TGCGCCAGCAGCTTAGCGGGGGGGCGAGGAGAGACCCAGTACTTC
TRBJ1-1	NA	few	TRBV18	14	CASSPRNGNTEAFF	TGTGCCAGCTCACCGAGGAACGGGAACACTGAAGCTTTCTTT
TRBJ2-7	NA	NA	TRBV19	13	CASNPTGFGEQYF	TGTGCCAGTAACCCCACAGGGTTCGGTGAGCAGTACTTC
TRBJ2-3	NA	NA	TRBV9	15	CASSVGGGPADTQYF	TGTGCCAGCAGCGTAGGTGGGGGCCCCGCAGATACGCAGTATTTT